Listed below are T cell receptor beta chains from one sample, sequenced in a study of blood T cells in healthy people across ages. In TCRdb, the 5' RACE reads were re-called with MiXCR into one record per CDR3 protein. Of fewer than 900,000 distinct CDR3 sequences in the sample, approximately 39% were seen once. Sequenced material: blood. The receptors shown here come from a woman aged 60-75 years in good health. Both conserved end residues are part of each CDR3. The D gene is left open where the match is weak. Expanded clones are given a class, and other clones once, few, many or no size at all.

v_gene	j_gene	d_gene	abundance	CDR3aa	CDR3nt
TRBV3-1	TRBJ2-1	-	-	CASSQDAMGLGEQFF	TGTGCCAGCAGCCAGGACGCCATGGGATTAGGTGAGCAGTTCTTC
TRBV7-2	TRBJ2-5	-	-	CASSPSREVEETQYF	TGTGCCAGCAGCCCAAGTAGGGAAGTGGAGGAGACCCAGTACTTC
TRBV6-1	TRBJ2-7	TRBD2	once	CASRGDLAGDSYEQYF	TGTGCCAGCAGAGGAGATCTAGCGGGGGACTCCTACGAGCAGTACTTC
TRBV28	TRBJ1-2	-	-	CASRGGQGYTF	TGTGCCAGCAGAGGAGGGCAGGGCTACACCTTC
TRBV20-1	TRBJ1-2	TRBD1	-	CSARPPQGARGYTF	TGCAGTGCTAGGCCACCTCAGGGGGCGCGAGGCTACACCTTC
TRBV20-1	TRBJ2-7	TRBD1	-	CSAQTGAYEQYF	TGCAGTGCTCAGACAGGGGCCTACGAGCAGTACTTC
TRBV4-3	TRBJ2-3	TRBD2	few	CASSQVGPIAGGIPSTDTQYF	TGCGCCAGCAGCCAAGTCGGGCCTATAGCGGGGGGTATCCCTAGCACAGATACGCAGTATTTT
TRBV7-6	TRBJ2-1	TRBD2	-	CASCRWGTSGTYSYNEQFF	TGTGCCAGCTGCAGATGGGGGACTAGCGGGACCTACTCCTACAATGAGCAGTTCTTC
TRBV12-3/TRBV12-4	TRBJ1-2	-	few	CASSLRSSNYGYTF	TGTGCCAGCAGTTTACGGTCTTCAAACTATGGCTACACCTTC
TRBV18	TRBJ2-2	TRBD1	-	CASSPLGTGTGELFF	TGTGCCAGCTCACCTTTGGGGACAGGCACCGGGGAGCTGTTTTTT
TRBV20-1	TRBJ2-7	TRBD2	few	CSAPKGASGSIEQYF	TGCAGTGCCCCAAAGGGGGCTAGCGGGAGTATTGAGCAGTACTTC
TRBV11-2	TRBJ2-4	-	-	CASSLAGPRAYWGDIQYF	TGTGCCAGCAGCTTAGCTGGGCCTCGGGCCTACTGGGGAGACATTCAGTACTTC
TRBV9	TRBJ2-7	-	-	CASSDSRTYEQYF	TGTGCCAGCAGCGATAGTAGGACCTACGAGCAGTACTTC
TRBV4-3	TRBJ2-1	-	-	CASSQDDGLYNEQFF	TGCGCCAGCAGCCAAGATGATGGGCTTTACAATGAGCAGTTCTTC
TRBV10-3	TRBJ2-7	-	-	CAISDQNRRDEQYF	TGTGCCATCAGTGACCAAAATCGCAGGGACGAGCAGTACTTC
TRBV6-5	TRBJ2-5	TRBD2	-	CASSTDAGGGHNEQYF	TGTGCCAGCAGTACGGATGCGGGAGGGGGCCACAATGAGCAGTACTTC
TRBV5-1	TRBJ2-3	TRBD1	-	CASSLTTGGATDTQYF	TGCGCCAGCAGCTTGACAACAGGGGGCGCGACAGATACGCAGTATTTT
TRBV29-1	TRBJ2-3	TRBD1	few	CSVVDHRGLFTDTQYF	TGCAGCGTTGTGGATCACAGGGGGCTGTTCACAGATACGCAGTATTTT
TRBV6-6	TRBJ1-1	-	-	CASPGPGTEAFF	TGTGCCAGTCCGGGCCCTGGCACTGAAGCTTTCTTT
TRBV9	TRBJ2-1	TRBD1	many	CASSDNIGQGNREQFF	TGTGCCAGCAGCGATAATATAGGACAGGGGAATCGTGAGCAGTTCTTC
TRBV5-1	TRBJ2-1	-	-	CASSLGTRGNEQFF	TGCGCCAGCAGCTTAGGCACCCGCGGCAATGAGCAGTTCTTC
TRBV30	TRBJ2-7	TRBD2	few	CAWSLGLAASYEQYF	TGTGCCTGGAGTTTAGGACTAGCGGCCTCCTACGAGCAGTACTTC
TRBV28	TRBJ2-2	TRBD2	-	CAAGYTGELFF	TGTGCAGCGGGGTACACCGGGGAGCTGTTTTTT
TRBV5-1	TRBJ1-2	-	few	CASSQDPNGYGYTF	TGCGCCAGCAGCCAAGATCCGAACGGCTATGGCTACACCTTC
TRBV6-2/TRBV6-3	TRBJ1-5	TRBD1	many	CASSYGQGFRQPQHF	TGTGCCAGCAGTTACGGACAGGGGTTTAGGCAGCCCCAGCATTTT
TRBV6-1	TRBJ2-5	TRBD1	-	CASSRNLAGGKTQYF	TGTGCCAGCAGTCGAAATCTGGCAGGGGGTAAGACCCAGTACTTC
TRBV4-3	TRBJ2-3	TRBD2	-	CASSDTLGGGPDTQYF	TGCGCCAGCAGCGACACGCTTGGCGGGGGACCCGATACGCAGTATTTT
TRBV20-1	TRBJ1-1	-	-	CSAPAASNTEAFF	TGCAGTGCTCCCGCGGCTTCGAACACTGAAGCTTTCTTT
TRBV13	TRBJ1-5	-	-	CASSLRAIPNQPQHF	TGTGCCAGCAGCTTACGGGCTATCCCGAATCAGCCCCAGCATTTT
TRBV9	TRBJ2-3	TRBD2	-	CASSVAPSGGHDTQYF	TGTGCCAGCAGCGTAGCCCCTAGCGGGGGACATGATACGCAGTATTTT
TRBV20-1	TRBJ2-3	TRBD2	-	CSASLWSGGPVDTQYF	TGCAGTGCTAGTTTGTGGTCGGGGGGGCCCGTAGATACGCAGTATTTT
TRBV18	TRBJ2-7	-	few	CASSPLGLPSYEQYF	TGTGCCAGCTCACCCTTGGGACTGCCCTCCTACGAGCAGTACTTC
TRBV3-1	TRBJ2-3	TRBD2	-	CASSQQRGQIDTQYF	TGTGCCAGCAGCCAACAGCGGGGGCAGATAGATACGCAGTATTTT
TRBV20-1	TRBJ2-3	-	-	CSAPDSYTDTQYF	TGCAGTGCGCCGGACTCATACACAGATACGCAGTATTTT
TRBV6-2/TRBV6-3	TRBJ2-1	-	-	CASERTGYNEQFF	TGTGCCAGTGAACGAACAGGCTACAATGAGCAGTTCTTC
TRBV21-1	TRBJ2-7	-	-	CASSKGGGSYEQYF	TGTGCCAGCAGCAAAGGGGGGGGGTCCTACGAGCAGTACTTC
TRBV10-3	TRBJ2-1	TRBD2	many	CAITSGGAFEQFF	TGTGCCATTACTAGCGGGGGGGCTTTTGAGCAGTTCTTC
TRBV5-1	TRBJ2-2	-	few	CASSLARVNTGELFF	TGCGCCAGCAGCTTGGCCAGGGTGAACACCGGGGAGCTGTTTTTT
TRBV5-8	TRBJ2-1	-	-	CASSLIYEQFF	TGTGCCAGCAGCCTCATTTACGAGCAGTTCTTC
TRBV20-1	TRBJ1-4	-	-	CSARTDRYEKLFF	TGCAGTGCTAGAACTGACCGCTACGAAAAACTGTTTTTT
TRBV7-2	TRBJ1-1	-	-	CASRTTELTEAFF	TGTGCCAGCAGGACGACAGAGCTCACTGAAGCTTTCTTT
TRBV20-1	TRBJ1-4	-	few	CSARGAQGQNEKLFF	TGCAGTGCTAGGGGGGCCCAGGGTCAAAATGAAAAACTGTTTTTT
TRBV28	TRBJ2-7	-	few	CASSTIEQYF	TGTGCCAGCAGCACCATAGAGCAGTACTTC
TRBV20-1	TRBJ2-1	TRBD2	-	CSARRAGGNNNEQFF	TGCAGTGCTAGGAGAGCGGGAGGGAATAACAATGAGCAGTTCTTC
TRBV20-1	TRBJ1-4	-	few	CSADGAGTNEKLFF	TGCAGTGCAGATGGGGCAGGAACTAATGAAAAACTGTTTTTT
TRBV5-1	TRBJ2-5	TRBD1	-	CASSRTGREETQYF	TGCGCCAGCAGCCGGACAGGCCGAGAAGAGACCCAGTACTTC
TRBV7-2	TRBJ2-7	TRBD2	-	CASSLDGRAGYEQYF	TGTGCCAGCAGCTTGGACGGGAGGGCCGGCTACGAGCAGTACTTC
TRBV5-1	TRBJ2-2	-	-	CASMGASNTGELFF	TGCGCCAGCATGGGGGCTTCGAACACCGGGGAGCTGTTTTTT
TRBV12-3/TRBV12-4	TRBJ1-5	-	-	CASSFRADSNQPQHF	TGTGCCAGCAGTTTCAGGGCCGATAGCAATCAGCCCCAGCATTTT
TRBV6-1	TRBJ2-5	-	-	CASSPRGQHLIGETQYF	TGTGCCAGCAGCCCCAGAGGGCAGCACCTCATCGGGGAGACCCAGTACTTC
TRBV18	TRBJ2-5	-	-	CASSPPSTTYQGTQYF	TGTGCCAGCTCACCACCGTCTACTACGTACCAAGGGACCCAGTACTTC
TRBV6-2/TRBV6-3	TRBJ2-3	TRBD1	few	CASRPGQGAADTQYF	TGTGCCAGCAGACCGGGACAGGGGGCTGCGGATACGCAGTATTTT